These 8 T cell receptor beta chains came from one sample sequenced in a study of T cells after posttransplantation cyclophosphamide. Clones were read by immunoSEQ multiplex PCR, and TCRdb kept only the in-frame ones, dropping some. The sample lists more than 6,500 clones, approximately 90% occurring once. Cyclophosphamide on days +3 and +4 followed busulfan-fludarabine conditioning and a marrow graft. Sequenced here: PBMCs, sampled 1404 days after allogeneic stem cell transplant with posttransplant cyclophosphamide. The source of these receptors is a female patient aged 45-60 years who received an allogeneic stem cell transplant from a related donor, was CMV-positive, and had no GVHD. The graft donor may have contributed some T cells.

The genes are TRBV5-4 and TRBJ2-2; weak D call: TRBD1 (6 bases). The CDR3 runs 15 residues. V lost 3 bases and J lost 4, with 13 bases in between. Germline V gene sequence: CDR1 SGHNT, CDR2 YYREEE (reference sequence). The CDR3 bases are TGTGCCAGCAGCTCCCCGACAGGACCCACCGGGGAGCTGTTTTTT. Protein sequence: CASSSPTGPTGELFF.

The chain employs TRBV7-3 and TRBJ2-1, with TRBD1 identical over 7 bases. CDR1 and CDR2 (germline): SGHTA, FQGTGA. There are 15 residues in the CDR3. Trimming took 5 bases from V and 1 from J; bases not matched to a gene: 5. CDR3 nucleotide sequence: TGTGCCAGCAGCCCCGGGACAGCATCCTACAATGAGCAGTTCTTC. Protein: CASSPGTASYNEQFF.

The chain couples TRBV5-1 to TRBJ1-2, with D uncertain. This CDR3 spans 13 amino acids. The germline V and J ends were trimmed by 7 bases and 0 bases, with 10 bases remaining between them. Germline V gene sequence: CDR1 SGHRS, CDR2 YFSETQ. The CDR3 region has the DNA TGCGCCAGCCGCCCAGGCTCTAACTATGGCTACACCTTC. Protein: CASRPGSNYGYTF. The whole variable domain, remainder taken from reference TRBV5-1 and TRBJ1-2, is KAGVTQTPRYLIKTRGQQVTLSCSPISGHRSVSWYQQTPGQGLQFLFEYFSETQRNKGNFPGRFSGRQFSNSRSEMNVSTLELGDSALYLCASRPGSNYGYTFGSGTRLTVV.

The rearrangement joins TRBV10-3 to TRBJ2-7; tentative D call: TRBD2 (6 bases). With 8 bases removed from V and 0 bases from J, the gap between germline ends came to 14 bases. The germline gives CDR1 ENHRY, CDR2 SYGVKD. The CDR3 is made up of 14 amino acids. The CDR3 here is CAIGRDFSSYEQYF. DNA for the CDR3: TGTGCCATCGGCCGGGACTTCAGCTCCTACGAGCAGTACTTC.

The chain joins TRBV7-6 to TRBJ2-7, with 7 positions matching TRBD2. CDR1 SGHVS and CDR2 FNYEAQ come from the germline V gene. The CDR3 runs 14 residues. Trimming at V came to 2 bases and at J to 2 bases, leaving 3 bases not matched to a gene. The CDR3 DNA sequence: TGTGCCAGCAGCTTAACTCGGGGGGCCTACGAGCAGTACTTC. This translates into CASSLTRGAYEQYF. Full variable domain (remainder filled in from reference TRBV7-6 and TRBJ2-7): GAGVSQSPRYKVTKRGQDVALRCDPISGHVSLYWYRQALGQGPEFLTYFNYEAQQDKSGLPNDRFSAERPEGSISTLTIQRTEQRDSAMYRCASSLTRGAYEQYFGPGTRLTVT.

The chain employs TRBV11-2 and TRBJ2-7, with a weak D call TRBD1 (6 bases). Per germline, CDR1 SGHAT and CDR2 FQNNGV. V lost 7 bases and J lost 0, with 13 bases in between. The CDR3 contains 14 residues. The CDR3 loop is CASTLQGHSYEQYF. In DNA, the CDR3 is TGTGCCAGCACCCTCCAGGGGCACTCCTACGAGCAGTACTTC.

The chain has TRBV7-8 and TRBJ1-5; D not resolved. Germline CDR1 is SGHVS and CDR2 is FQNEAQ. Trimming took off 3 bases at V and 7 bases at J, with 7 bases between the two ends. The CDR3 has 12 residues. The CDR3 reads CASSFEGQPQHF. CDR3 in DNA: TGTGCCAGCAGCTTCGAGGGACAGCCCCAGCATTTT.

In its sample, this clone is large. This rearrangement joins TRBV19 to TRBJ2-7, with D perhaps TRBD1 (6 bases). The V and J ends lost 3 bases and 3 bases respectively, with 12 bases between them. The CDR3 has 14 amino acids. CDR1 and CDR2 from the germline V gene are LNHDA and SQIVND (reference sequence). Here the CDR3 DNA reads TGTGCCAGTAGTATCGGACAGATACACTACGAGCAGTACTTC. Translated, it gives CASSIGQIHYEQYF.